This paragraph covers one T cell receptor beta chain sequence. These data are taken from a study of cytomegalovirus exposure and HLA in healthy donors. Using immunoSEQ multiplex PCR, the repertoire was profiled, and TCRdb retains in-frame clones only, with some absent. This table holds over 85,000 clones, over 85% found once. Germline lookup yields CDR1 SGHDT and CDR2 YYEEEE. J gave up 4 bases and V 4 bases, and 7 bases lay outside the gene matches. The CDR3 is 15 residues long. The receptor's source is a woman aged 18-30 years in good health and CMV-seronegative. The rearrangement uses TRBV5-6 and TRBJ2-7; TRBD1 matches at 11 bases. What was sequenced was PBMCs. The CDR3 sequence is CASSHGQGAWYEQYF. Here the CDR3 DNA reads TGTGCCAGCAGCCATGGACAGGGGGCGTGGTACGAGCAGTACTTC.